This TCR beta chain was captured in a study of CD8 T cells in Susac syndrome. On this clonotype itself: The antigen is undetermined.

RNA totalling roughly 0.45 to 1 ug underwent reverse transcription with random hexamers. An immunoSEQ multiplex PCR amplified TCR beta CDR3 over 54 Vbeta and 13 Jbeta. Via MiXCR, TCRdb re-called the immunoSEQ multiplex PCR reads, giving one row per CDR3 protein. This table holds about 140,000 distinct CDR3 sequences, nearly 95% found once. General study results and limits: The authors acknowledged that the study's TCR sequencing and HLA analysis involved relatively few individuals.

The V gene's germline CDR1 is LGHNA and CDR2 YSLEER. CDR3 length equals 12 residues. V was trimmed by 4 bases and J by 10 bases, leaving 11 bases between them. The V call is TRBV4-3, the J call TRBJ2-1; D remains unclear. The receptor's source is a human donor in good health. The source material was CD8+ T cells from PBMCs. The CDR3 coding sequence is TGCGCCAGCAGCCCAGATCTGAGCGAGCAGTTCTTC. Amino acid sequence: CASSPDLSEQFF.